There are a few counts of the clone carrying this T cell receptor beta chain. The antigen remains undetermined. The CDR3 covers 14 residues. Germline V lookup: CDR1 DFQATT, CDR2 SNEGSKA (reference sequence). Trimming removed 0 bases from V and 9 bases from J, with 15 bases in between. This specimen belongs to a study of human T cells and chemical hapten exposure. Time point given: patch test 3, about 24 weeks after DPC sensitization. Treatment defined: therapeutic diphenylcyclopropenone sensitization with weekly scalp DPC. Study-wide results and limits: Because they had alopecia, donors may respond immunologically unlike healthy people. Expanded TCRs created a significantly greater count of big CDR3 similarity clusters than controls did.

TCRdb used MiXCR to reprocess the RACE reads, holding one entry per CDR3 protein. The data contain roughly 130,000 distinct CDR3 sequences, roughly 12% of them singletons. The sequence derives from a woman aged 50 to 60 with alopecia areata. Some clones in this sample may be carry-over from other donors' samples. The chain uses TRBV20-1 and TRBJ1-5, with D unclear. This sample comprised whole blood, obtained in connection with sensitization to the hapten diphenylcyclopropenone (DPC). The CDR3 DNA is TGCAGTGCTAGAGATCCCCATCTTCCTTGGCCCCAGCATTTT. It is translated as CSARDPHLPWPQHF.